The subject of this entry is one T cell receptor (beta chain). The antigen remains undetermined. The PCR employed 60 Vbeta primers together with 13 Jbeta primers. The repertoire was sequenced with immunoSEQ multiplex PCR; TCRdb's copy has only in-frame clones and lacks some. The sample lists about 140,000 clones; 65% to 85% were seen once. The data were obtained in a study of cytomegalovirus exposure and HLA in healthy donors. Whole-study results and caveats: A link between a missense DCLRE1C variant and TCR beta V- and J-gene trimming emerged from a later analysis. Some V segments, including TRBV6-2 and TRBV6-3, were excluded as indistinguishable. Serostatus for CMV was the only available immune exposure information.

Trimming shortened V by 5 bases and J by 7 bases, and 19 bases separated the two germline ends. This CDR3 spans 15 amino acids. Germline values: CDR1 SGHTA, CDR2 FQGTGA. The chain couples TRBV7-3 to TRBJ2-3, with D perhaps matching TRBD2 (5 bases). The sample comprised PBMCs. The sequence came from a woman aged 40 to 55 in good health and CMV-seropositive. CDR3 sequence (DNA): TGTGCCAGCAGCCCTGCGGGCCCGGCGGGCCATACGCAGTATTTT. Translated, it gives CASSPAGPAGHTQYF.